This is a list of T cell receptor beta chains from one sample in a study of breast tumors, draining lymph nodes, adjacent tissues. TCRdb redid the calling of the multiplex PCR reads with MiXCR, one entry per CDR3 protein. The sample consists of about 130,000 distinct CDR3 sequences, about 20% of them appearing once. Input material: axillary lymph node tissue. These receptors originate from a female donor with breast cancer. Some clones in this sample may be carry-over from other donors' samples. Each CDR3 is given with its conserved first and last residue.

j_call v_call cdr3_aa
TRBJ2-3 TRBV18 CASSHRQAPTDTQYF
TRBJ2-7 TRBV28 CASRSRGGRDYEQYF
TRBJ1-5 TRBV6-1 CASSEYPRNQPQHF
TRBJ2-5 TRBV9 CASSVDIGREETQYF
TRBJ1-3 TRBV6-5 CASSTRTGAVGNTIYF
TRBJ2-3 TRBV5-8 CASSLSIGGSITDTQYF
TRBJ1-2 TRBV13 CASSAATGTDGYTF
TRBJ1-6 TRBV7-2 CASSLRFTGGYNSPLHF
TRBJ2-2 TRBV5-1 CASTGRQGANTGELFF
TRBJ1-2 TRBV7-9 CASSLGTGNDGYTF
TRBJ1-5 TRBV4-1 CASSQDTLNQPQHF
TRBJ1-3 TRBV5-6 CASSLVQGTGNTIYF
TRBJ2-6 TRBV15 CATSRGFSGANVLTF
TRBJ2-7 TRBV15 CATSRETGSYEQYF
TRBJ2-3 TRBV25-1 CASSESCPGTDTQYF
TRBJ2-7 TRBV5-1 CASSKDRDASSYEQYF
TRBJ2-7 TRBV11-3 CASSLPKERGRYEQYF
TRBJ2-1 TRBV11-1 CASSSASGGGPTTDEQFF